A single TCR beta chain is shown here with its context. Its antigen is undetermined. These data are taken from a study of CD8 T cells in Susac syndrome. Findings and limits, study-wide: It was acknowledged in the study that its TCR sequencing and HLA analysis involved a relatively small number of individuals.

Bulk CD8+ and CD4+ cells came from magnetic negative isolation; CD8+ TEMRA by FACS. Reverse transcription of 0.5 to 1 ug RNA used random hexamers. By means of immunoSEQ multiplex PCR, TCR beta CDR3 spanning 54 Vbeta and 13 Jbeta underwent amplification. TCRdb redid the calling of the immunoSEQ multiplex PCR reads with MiXCR, one entry per CDR3 protein. This table holds about 76,000 distinct CDR3 sequences, 93% found once. What was sequenced was CD8+ T cells from PBMCs. The sequence came from a human donor with Susac syndrome.

The CDR3 DNA reads TGCGCCAGCAGCCAAGTCGATATGGGACTAGCGGGAGACGAGCAGTTCTTC. The encoded protein is CASSQVDMGLAGDEQFF. This chain links TRBV4-1 with TRBJ2-1; 14 positions match TRBD2. The CDR3 has 17 residues. V trimming: 1 base; J trimming: 10 bases; junction bases outside the gene matches: 9. Looked up from germline, CDR1 is MGHRA and CDR2 is YSYEKL.